The 9 T cell receptor beta chains given below trace back to one sample, sequenced in a study of blood T cell repertoires in COVID-19. Assay used: immunoSEQ multiplex PCR; TCRdb lists only in-frame clones, some missing. The sample consists of 97,000 or so clones, approximately 92% of them appearing once. Input material: peripheral blood. The receptor source for this set is a woman aged 45-60 years with COVID-19, enrolled during active disease.

V usage is TRBV6-5 and J usage is TRBJ1-4; D gene ambiguous. The CDR3 sequence is 15 residues long. Trimming stripped 9 bases from V and 0 bases from J, with 14 bases between. Germline V lookup: CDR1 MNHEY, CDR2 SVGAGI. CDR3 residues: CASNSPGATNEKLFF. The CDR3 DNA is TGTGCCAGTAACTCACCCGGGGCAACTAATGAAAAACTGTTTTTT.

The chain has TRBV5-1 and TRBJ1-1, with D unclear. The CDR3 covers 13 residues. Trimming stripped 4 bases from V and 1 base from J, with 8 bases between. In germline, CDR1 is SGHRS, CDR2 YFSETQ. The CDR3 region has the DNA TGCGCCAGCAGCGGCTTTTCGAACACTGAAGCTTTCTTT. Its translation is CASSGFSNTEAFF.

V is TRBV19 and J is TRBJ1-1; D is possibly TRBD1 (6 bases). V lost 3 bases to trimming and J lost 4 bases, with 9 bases between them. CDR3 length equals 13 residues. Looked up from germline, CDR1 is LNHDA and CDR2 is SQIVND (reference sequence). The CDR3 sequence: CASSMLRGTEAFF. Written as DNA, the CDR3 is TGTGCCAGTAGTATGCTCAGGGGCACTGAAGCTTTCTTT.

J is TRBJ2-3 and V is TRBV6-2 or TRBV6-3; perhaps TRBD2 as D (5 bases). The V gene's germline CDR1 is MNHEY and CDR2 SVGEGT. This CDR3 has 15 residues. The V gene lost 2 bases and the J gene lost 6 bases, with 15 bases spanning the gap. CDR3 nucleotides: TGTGCCAGCAGTTACGGAGAGTTGAGGGTCGATACGCAGTATTTT. It is translated as CASSYGELRVDTQYF.

J is TRBJ2-3 and V is TRBV24-1; tentative D call: TRBD2 (6 bases). The CDR3 sequence is 14 residues long. Trimming shortened V by 5 bases and J by 1 base, and 9 bases separated the two germline ends. Germline V gene data show CDR1 as KGHDR and CDR2 as SFDVKD. The CDR3 DNA follows: TGTGCCACCAGTGGGAGGGGTGGCACAGATACGCAGTATTTT. This encodes CATSGRGGTDTQYF.

This clone was counted a single time. The CDR3: CASSSRQTTEAFF. The DNA of the CDR3 is TGTGCCAGCAGCTCCAGACAGACCACTGAAGCTTTCTTT. The rearrangement uses TRBV11-3 and TRBJ1-1; D possibly corresponds to TRBD1 (5 bases). The CDR3 is 13 amino acids. The germline CDR1 and CDR2 sequences are SGHNT and YENEEA. V was pared by 4 bases and J by 4 bases, with 10 bases between.

The V and J genes are TRBV7-3 and TRBJ2-2; 8 nucleotides match TRBD2. This CDR3 has 19 residues. The J segment lost 2 bases and the V segment lost 6 bases, leaving 17 bases of the junction unmatched. Germline V gene data show CDR1 as SGHTA and CDR2 as FQGTGA. CDR3 loop: CASSSSGLAKPPNTGELFF. The CDR3 coding sequence is TGTGCCAGCAGTTCCTCTGGACTAGCTAAACCCCCTAACACCGGGGAGCTGTTTTTT.

This chain links TRBV21-1 with TRBJ2-7; the table assigns TRBD2, which was not confirmed against the DNA. TRBV21-1 is designated a pseudogene. The CDR3 sequence is 16 residues long. CDR3 bases: TGTGCCAGCAGCAAAGCGGAGGGAAGGACCCCCTACGAGCAGTACGTC. Protein sequence: CASSKAEGRTPYEQYV.

The CDR3 loop is CASSHNRGPGKLFF. CDR3 coding DNA: TGCGCCAGCAGCCACAACAGGGGGCCGGGGAAACTGTTTTTT. This sequence joins TRBV4-1 and TRBJ1-4; 9 bases fit TRBD1. Trimming took 3 bases from V and 11 from J; bases not matched to a gene: 7. CDR1 is MGHRA and CDR2 is YSYEKL in the germline V gene. The CDR3 spans 14 residues.